The text below deals with one T cell receptor (beta chain). The antigen is not known. The CDR3 totals 12 residues. The germline V gene encodes CDR1 MNHEY and CDR2 SVGAGI. With 6 bases removed from V and 9 bases from J, the gap between germline ends came to 9 bases. These data are taken from a study of radiotherapy plus CTLA-4 blockade in lung cancer. Broader study findings: Radiotherapy plus ipilimumab was followed by expansion in blood of tumor-derived TCR clones. According to reports, early shifts in blood T cell clones, alongside interferon-beta, forecast response most accurately.

Focal radiation and CTLA-4 blockade (ipilimumab) were tested in chemo-refractory metastatic non-small-cell lung cancer patients. Generated by immunoSEQ multiplex PCR, the TCRdb table keeps only in-frame clones and is missing some. The data show about 83,000 clones, around 79% seen once. The genes are TRBV6-5 and TRBJ1-6; D may be TRBD1 (6 bases). The receptor's source is a human donor with non-small cell lung cancer who had a partial response to radiotherapy plus ipilimumab. Some clones in this sample may be carry-over from other donors' samples. Sequenced here: peripheral blood, sampled from a patient treated with radiotherapy plus ipilimumab. The CDR3 loop reads CASRQGGSPLHF. Here the CDR3 DNA reads TGTGCCAGCAGACAGGGCGGTTCACCCCTCCACTTT.